This TCR beta chain is from a study of cytomegalovirus exposure and HLA in healthy donors. The study, taken as a whole, reports: Some V segments (TRBV6-2 and TRBV6-3 among them) were excluded as indistinguishable.

Comments on this clone: Its antigen is unknown.

The primer mix had 60 Vbeta and 13 Jbeta primers. The method was immunoSEQ multiplex PCR; TCRdb's version includes in-frame clones alone and lacks a portion of them. Altogether around 90,000 clones are present, roughly three quarters being singletons, with the ten largest covering around 3.5%. Germline CDR1 and CDR2: SGHVS and FQNEAQ. This CDR3 region has 15 residues. Trimming cost V 2 bases and J 5 bases; bases outside gene matches: 6. This receptor was obtained from a male donor in good health and CMV-seropositive. Specimen: PBMCs. The chain carries TRBV7-8 and TRBJ2-5; TRBD1 matches at 9 bases. The CDR3, as DNA: TGTGCCAGCAGCTTAAAACAGGGGGCAAGGGAGACCCAGTACTTC. Encoded protein: CASSLKQGARETQYF.